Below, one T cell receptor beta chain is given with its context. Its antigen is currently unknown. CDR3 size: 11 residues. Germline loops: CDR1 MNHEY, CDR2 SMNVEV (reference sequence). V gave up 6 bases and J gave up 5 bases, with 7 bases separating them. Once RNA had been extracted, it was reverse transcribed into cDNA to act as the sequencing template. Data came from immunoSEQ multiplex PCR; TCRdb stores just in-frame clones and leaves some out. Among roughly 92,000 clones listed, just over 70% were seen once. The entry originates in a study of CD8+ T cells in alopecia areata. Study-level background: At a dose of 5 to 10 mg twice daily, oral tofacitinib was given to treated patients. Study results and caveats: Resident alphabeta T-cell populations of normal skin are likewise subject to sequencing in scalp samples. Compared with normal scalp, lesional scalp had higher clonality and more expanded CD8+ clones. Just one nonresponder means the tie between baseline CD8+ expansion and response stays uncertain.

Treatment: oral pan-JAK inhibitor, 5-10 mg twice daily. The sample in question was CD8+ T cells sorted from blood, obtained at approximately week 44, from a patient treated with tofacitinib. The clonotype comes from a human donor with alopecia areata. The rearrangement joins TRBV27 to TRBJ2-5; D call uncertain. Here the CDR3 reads CASSQGETQYF. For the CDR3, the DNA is TGTGCCAGCAGCCAAGGGGAGACCCAGTACTTC.